This entry lists 21 T cell receptor beta chains sequenced from one sample in a study of cytomegalovirus exposure and HLA in healthy donors. In the PCR, 60 Vbeta and 13 Jbeta primers were used. The table came from immunoSEQ multiplex PCR; TCRdb's copy has only in-frame clones and leaves some out. This sample has 200,000 to 250,000 clones, with roughly 80% found just once. The sequenced sample was PBMCs. The receptors originated from a woman between 40 and 50 years old in good health and CMV-seronegative.

This chain joins TRBV9 and TRBJ1-2; D gene uncertain. Trimming shortened V by 4 bases and J by 5 bases, and 9 bases separated the two germline ends. Germline CDR1 and CDR2: SGDLS and YYNGEE. This CDR3 is built from 12 residues. CDR3 sequence reads: CASSPGLYGYTF. The CDR3 DNA reads as TGTGCCAGCAGCCCAGGACTGTATGGCTACACCTTC.

The chain links TRBV19 to TRBJ2-7; tentative D call: TRBD2 (5 bases). CDR1 is LNHDA, CDR2 SQIVND, per germline (reference sequence). Trimming removed 4 bases at V and 3 bases at J, with 16 bases between. The CDR3 is made up of 15 amino acids. This chain's CDR3 is CASSTPVGSVYEQYF. The CDR3 DNA is TGTGCCAGTAGTACCCCCGTGGGGAGTGTCTACGAGCAGTACTTC.

The chain links TRBV6-6 to TRBJ1-5; maybe TRBD1 (6 bases). The CDR3 has 13 amino acids. CDR1 is MNHNY, CDR2 SVGAGI, per germline (reference sequence). V lost 7 bases to trimming and J lost 6 bases, with 13 bases between them. In nucleotides, the CDR3 is TGTGCCAGCAACCTACAGGGCGCTCAGCCCCAGCATTTT. This codes for CASNLQGAQPQHF.

This chain joins TRBV29-1 and TRBJ2-5; TRBD2 matches at 8 bases. This CDR3 has 14 amino acids. The germline gives CDR1 SQVTM, CDR2 ANQGSEA. Trimming took 3 bases from V and 4 from J; bases not matched to a gene: 7. CDR3 sequence reads: CSVDSGKVGETQYF. CDR3 DNA: TGCAGCGTTGATAGCGGGAAGGTTGGAGAGACCCAGTACTTC. Drawing the rest from reference TRBV29-1 and TRBJ2-5, the complete variable domain is SAVISQKPSRDICQRGTSLTIQCQVDSQVTMMFWYRQQPGQSLTLIATANQGSEATYESGFVIDKFPISRPNLTFSTLTVSNMSPEDSSIYLCSVDSGKVGETQYFGPGTRLLVL.

The J gene is TRBJ2-7, the V gene TRBV25-1; D is perhaps TRBD2 (6 bases). V lost 3 bases and J 0 bases, leaving 18 bases between the germline ends. Germline V lookup: CDR1 MGHDK, CDR2 SYGVNS. This CDR3 has 17 residues. The CDR3 loop reads CASSDTRGLLLSYEQYF. CDR3 nucleotide sequence: TGTGCCAGCAGTGATACACGGGGACTCCTACTCTCCTACGAGCAGTACTTC.

The chain employs TRBV30 and TRBJ1-3, with 7 positions matching TRBD1. V was pared by 7 bases and J by 1 base, with 1 base of the junction left unmatched. This CDR3 contains 12 residues. CDR1 and CDR2 from the germline V gene are GTSNPN and SVGIG (reference sequence). The DNA of the CDR3 is TGTGCCTTCAGGGGGTCTGGAAACACCATATATTTT. This gives the protein CAFRGSGNTIYF.

The genes are TRBV5-1 and TRBJ1-2; D remains unclear. Germline V gives CDR1 SGHRS, CDR2 YFSETQ. This CDR3 is built from 12 residues. V gave up 4 bases and J gave up 8 bases, with 12 bases separating them. The CDR3 nucleotides are TGCGCCAGCAGCACCGACTTGGTCGGCTACACCTTC. This codes for CASSTDLVGYTF.

As for this clone: The junction and the germline gene differ at one end; a read error may be behind it. The chain joins TRBV4-2 to TRBJ1-1, with D possibly TRBD1 on 6 matching bases. The CDR3 contains 17 residues. Germline V gene data show CDR1 as LGHNA and CDR2 as YNFKEQ. CDR3 DNA: TGTGCCAGCAGCCAAATTACAGGGTGCTCTCCGGGTACTGAAGCTTACTTT. This codes for CASSQITGCSPGTEAYF.

This rearrangement joins TRBV5-5 to TRBJ1-5; 8 bases are a match to TRBD1. With 3 bases clipped from V and 5 bases from J, the junction kept 7 bases outside the gene matches. CDR1 and CDR2 from the germline V gene are SGHKS and YYEKEE (reference sequence). This CDR3 is 15 amino acids long. This CDR3 is CASSWGQVEDQPQHF. CDR3 in DNA: TGTGCCAGCAGCTGGGGACAGGTAGAGGATCAGCCCCAGCATTTT.

The V call is TRBV11-1, the J call TRBJ1-1; 8 bases map to TRBD1. This CDR3 spans 15 amino acids. V dropped 5 bases and J dropped 5; count of bases not matched to a gene: 10. Germline V lookup: CDR1 SGHAT, CDR2 FQDESV (reference sequence). The CDR3 DNA reads as TGTGCCAGCAGCCCTCCGACAGGGGTTGGGACTGAAGCTTTCTTT. As protein: CASSPPTGVGTEAFF.

The chain combines TRBV5-6 with TRBJ2-7; weak D call: TRBD2 (6 bases). Between the trimmed V and J ends, which lost 3 bases and 2 bases, there was a span of 12 bases. Germline CDR1 and CDR2: SGHDT and YYEEEE. The CDR3 sequence is 14 residues long. This CDR3 reads CASSWGTGAYEQYF. The CDR3 bases are TGTGCCAGCAGCTGGGGGACGGGAGCCTACGAGCAGTACTTC. The full variable domain, rest sourced from reference TRBV5-6 and TRBJ2-7, is DAGVTQSPTHLIKTRGQQVTLRCSPKSGHDTVSWYQQALGQGPQFIFQYYEEEERQRGNFPDRFSGHQFPNYSSELNVNALLLGDSALYLCASSWGTGAYEQYFGPGTRLTVT.

This chain uses TRBV5-1 with TRBJ2-7; a possible D gene is TRBD2 (6 bases). Trimming left V 6 bases short and J 3 bases short, with 16 bases between. This CDR3 is built from 14 residues. CDR1 SGHRS and CDR2 YFSETQ come from the germline V gene. Here the CDR3 DNA reads TGCGCCAGCACCTTTGTGGCGGGGTACTACGAGCAGTACTTC. Its protein product is CASTFVAGYYEQYF.

The J gene is TRBJ1-1, the V gene TRBV5-1; 9 bases are a match to TRBD1. V lost 2 bases, J lost 5 bases, and 10 bases stayed unmatched. Germline V gene data show CDR1 as SGHRS and CDR2 as YFSETQ. This CDR3 has 16 residues. This chain's CDR3 is CASSFLIQGAETEAFF. CDR3 in DNA: TGCGCCAGCAGCTTTTTAATACAGGGGGCGGAGACTGAAGCTTTCTTT.

The chain couples TRBV5-4 to TRBJ2-3, with D tentatively TRBD1 (6 bases). V lost 5 bases and J 2 bases, leaving 15 bases between the germline ends. Germline-derived CDR1 and CDR2 are SGHNT and YYREEE (reference sequence). The CDR3 spans 15 residues. The CDR3 reads CASSQGTSPTDTQYF. The CDR3 nucleotides are TGTGCCAGCAGTCAGGGGACCTCCCCCACAGATACGCAGTATTTT.

Here the CDR3 DNA reads TGTGCCAGCAGCCATGGGGGACTAGCGGTACGCACAGATACGCAGTATTTT. Protein sequence: CASSHGGLAVRTDTQYF. J is TRBJ2-3 and V is TRBV7-9; 11 bases match TRBD2. Germline trimming cut 5 bases from V and 1 base from J; bases unmatched to any gene: 8. CDR1 is SEHNR and CDR2 is FQNEAQ in the germline V gene (reference sequence). This CDR3 has 17 residues.

This sequence joins TRBV19 and TRBJ2-7, with D possibly being TRBD2 (5 bases). Deletions cut 6 bases from V and 1 base from J, with 10 bases between. Germline V lookup: CDR1 LNHDA, CDR2 SQIVND (reference sequence). This CDR3 contains 13 residues. This CDR3 is CASSASGSYEQYF. In DNA form, the CDR3 reads TGTGCCAGTAGCGCAAGCGGATCCTACGAGCAGTACTTC.

J is TRBJ2-2 and V is TRBV10-1, with TRBD2 matching 8 bases. The ends lost 0 bases at V and 5 bases at J; junction bases unmatched: 8. CDR3 length: 17 residues. Germline V gives CDR1 WNHNN, CDR2 SYGVQD (reference sequence). The DNA for the CDR3 is TGCGCCAGCAGTGAGTCCCGTAGCGGGACTTGGACCGGGGAGCTGTTTTTT. Its protein is CASSESRSGTWTGELFF.

This chain joins TRBV7-8 and TRBJ1-4, with TRBD1 identical over 7 bases. CDR3 size: 15 residues. CDR1 and CDR2 (germline): SGHVS, FQNEAQ. J lost 3 bases, V lost 5 bases, and 6 bases had no gene match. CDR3 region: CASSKGTASNEKLFF. Written as DNA, the CDR3 is TGTGCCAGCAGCAAAGGGACAGCTTCTAATGAAAAACTGTTTTTT.

V and J are TRBV15 and TRBJ1-5; D uncertain. Germline values: CDR1 LNHNV, CDR2 YYDKDF (reference sequence). The V and J ends lost 3 bases and 6 bases respectively, with 9 bases between them. The CDR3 contains 13 residues. CDR3 sequence reads: CATSSGVSQPQHF. In DNA form, the CDR3 reads TGTGCCACCAGCAGCGGGGTAAGTCAGCCCCAGCATTTT.

This chain uses TRBV27 with TRBJ2-2; the D gene is possibly TRBD2 (7 bases). The germline CDR1 and CDR2 sequences are MNHEY and SMNVEV (reference sequence). Trimming removed 6 bases from V and 6 bases from J, with 20 bases in between. This CDR3 contains 16 residues. DNA of the CDR3: TGTGCCAGCAGACTAGGGGGAGGGAAGGCATCCGGGGAGCTGTTTTTT. It codes for CASRLGGGKASGELFF.

This clone was seen a single time. The J gene is TRBJ2-5, the V gene TRBV2; D gene uncertain. Germline V lookup: CDR1 SNHLY, CDR2 FYNNEI. V lost 4 bases and J 7 bases, leaving 10 bases between the germline ends. This CDR3 has 12 amino acids. For the CDR3, the DNA is TGTGCCAGCAGTGCCAACTCCCCGACCCAGTACTTC. Translation gives CASSANSPTQYF.